Below are 24 T cell receptor beta chains sequenced from a single sample in a study of T-cell reconstitution after alpha-beta-depleted transplantation in children. A library of TCRbeta sequences, prepared with unique molecular identifiers, was generated. TCRdb analysed the PCR reads with MiXCR anew, one entry per CDR3 protein. This sample has about 1,000,000 distinct CDR3 sequences, with under 30% found just once. The starting material was PBMCs, mostly from graft donor cells, obtained 360 days after TCRalphabeta/CD19-depleted stem cell transplant. These receptors all come from a boy under two years old who had a stem cell transplant for SCID, so the T cells may come from the graft donor.

The rearrangement joins TRBV7-2 to TRBJ2-3; D perhaps matches TRBD1 (6 bases). Looked up from germline, CDR1 is SGHTA and CDR2 is FQGNSA. The length of the CDR3 is 16 residues. V lost 6 bases and J 5 bases, leaving 21 bases between the germline ends. The CDR3 reads CASRVTGTPHRDTQYF. CDR3 nucleotides: TGTGCCAGCAGGGTTACCGGGACACCCCACAGAGATACGCAGTATTTT. The full variable domain, its missing parts supplied by reference TRBV7-2 and TRBJ2-3, is GAGVSQSPSNKVTEKGKDVELRCDPISGHTALYWYRQSLGQGLEFLIYFQGNSAPDKSGLPSDRFSAERTGGSVSTLTIQRTQQEDSAVYLCASRVTGTPHRDTQYFGPGTRLTVL.

V usage is TRBV12-3 or TRBV12-4 and J usage is TRBJ2-1, with no clear D. The germline V and J ends were trimmed by 5 bases and 10 bases, with 9 bases remaining between them. This CDR3 comprises 11 residues. CDR3 residues: CASSPAGEQFF. CDR3 DNA: TGTGCCAGCAGTCCAGCTGGGGAGCAGTTCTTC.

The V gene is TRBV3-1, the J gene TRBJ2-7; the D gene is possibly TRBD1 (6 bases). The CDR3 length is 15 residues. V shed 1 base and J shed 4 bases, with 14 bases lying between them. Germline-derived CDR1 and CDR2 are LGHDT and YNNKEL (reference sequence). DNA of the CDR3: TGTGCCAGCAGCCAAGGACAGGCTGGGTTGTACGAGCAGTACTTC. Translated: CASSQGQAGLYEQYF.

J is TRBJ2-1 and V is TRBV20-1, with a possible D match to TRBD1 (7 bases). The CDR3 length is 14 residues. V was cut by 5 bases and J by 6 bases, with 17 bases left in between. The V gene's germline CDR1 is DFQATT and CDR2 SNEGSKA (reference sequence). CDR3: CSAEDRMGGNEQFF. CDR3 DNA sequence: TGCAGTGCTGAGGACAGGATGGGGGGCAATGAGCAGTTCTTC.

V usage is TRBV12-3 or TRBV12-4 and J usage is TRBJ2-1; 9 bases fit TRBD2. The CDR3 is 16 residues long. The V and J ends lost 5 bases and 1 base, in that order; junction bases with no gene match: 6. CDR3 sequence reads: CASSGLSGGSYNEQFF. The CDR3 DNA reads as TGTGCCAGCAGTGGCCTAAGCGGGGGGTCCTACAATGAGCAGTTCTTC.

The chain is built from TRBV29-1 and TRBJ2-7, with D hard to call. CDR1 SQVTM and CDR2 ANQGSEA come from the germline V gene. Deletions cut 6 bases from V and 3 bases from J, with 9 bases between. The CDR3 is made up of 11 amino acids. CDR3: CSVIHSYEQYF. The CDR3 nucleotides are TGCAGCGTCATACACAGCTACGAGCAGTACTTC.

There are a few counts of this clonotype. The V and J genes are TRBV4-1 and TRBJ2-5; 10 bases fit TRBD2. Germline CDR1 and CDR2: MGHRA and YSYEKL. This CDR3 region has 17 residues. Unmatched junction bases numbered 8, after V lost 0 bases and J lost 4 bases. CDR3: CASSQDILAGRVETQYF. The CDR3 region has the DNA TGCGCCAGCAGCCAAGATATACTAGCGGGGAGGGTAGAGACCCAGTACTTC.

The chain has TRBV28 and TRBJ1-5; D ambiguous. V lost 3 bases and J 6 bases, leaving 12 bases between the germline ends. Germline V lookup: CDR1 MDHEN, CDR2 SYDVKM. The CDR3 has 14 amino acids. The CDR3: CASSFMVPGQPQHF. The CDR3 coding sequence is TGTGCCAGCAGTTTTATGGTTCCGGGTCAGCCCCAGCATTTT.

V usage is TRBV10-1 and J usage is TRBJ1-2, with D possibly matching TRBD1 (6 bases). Trimming stripped 5 bases from V and 8 bases from J, with 15 bases between. CDR1 WNHNN and CDR2 SYGVQD come from the germline V gene (reference sequence). CDR3 length equals 13 residues. CDR3 protein: CASSFYRDDGYTF. The CDR3 region has the DNA TGCGCCAGCAGTTTCTACAGGGATGACGGCTACACCTTC.

This clonotype was detected only a few times. The chain links TRBV12-3 or TRBV12-4 to TRBJ2-3; 8 bases fit TRBD2. Trimming at V came to 6 bases and at J to 3 bases, leaving 11 bases not matched to a gene. This CDR3 has 16 amino acids. The CDR3: CASSRTSPGGTDTQYF. In DNA, the CDR3 is TGTGCCAGCAGCCGGACTAGCCCGGGCGGTACAGATACGCAGTATTTT.

This chain uses TRBV12-3 or TRBV12-4 with TRBJ2-1; the D gene could be TRBD1 or TRBD2 (5 bases each). The CDR3 contains 13 residues. Trimming removed 6 bases from V and 8 bases from J, with 14 bases in between. The CDR3 DNA is TGTGCCAGCAGCCGGGGCCCTAACTATGAGCAGTTCTTC. Translation gives CASSRGPNYEQFF.

The chain links TRBV6-5 to TRBJ2-1, with D perhaps TRBD1 (6 bases). The CDR3 extends over 14 amino acids. Germline V gene lookup returns CDR1 MNHEY and CDR2 SVGAGI. With 1 base removed from V and 2 bases from J, the gap between germline ends came to 6 bases. The CDR3 here is CASSYWGPYNEQFF. In nucleotides, the CDR3 is TGTGCCAGCAGTTACTGGGGGCCCTACAATGAGCAGTTCTTC.

This clonotype turned up a few times. The V call is TRBV7-2, the J call TRBJ2-7; 9 bases are shared with TRBD2. With 2 bases clipped from V and 2 bases from J, the junction kept 4 bases outside the gene matches. Germline V lookup: CDR1 SGHTA, CDR2 FQGNSA. CDR3 length equals 15 residues. The CDR3 DNA reads TGTGCCAGCAGCTTAACGGCGGGGGGGGCCTACGAGCAGTACTTC. It specifies CASSLTAGGAYEQYF.

The chain is built from TRBV6-5 and TRBJ2-3; a possible D gene is TRBD2 (5 bases). V shed 3 bases and J shed 0 bases, with 16 bases lying between them. This CDR3 has 17 residues. Germline loops: CDR1 MNHEY, CDR2 SVGAGI. CDR3 loop: CASSYGSGRPSTDTQYF. CDR3 DNA sequence: TGTGCCAGCAGTTATGGATCGGGGAGACCTAGCACAGATACGCAGTATTTT.

V gene TRBV10-3 combines with J gene TRBJ1-1, with 7 bases that match TRBD1. The V gene's germline CDR1 is ENHRY and CDR2 SYGVKD. There are 18 residues in the CDR3. V lost 8 bases, J lost 1 base, and 19 bases stayed unmatched. CDR3 DNA sequence: TGTGCCATCTGCCCATACAGGGGAACGGACGGGGAGAACACTGAAGCTTTCTTT. Amino acid sequence: CAICPYRGTDGENTEAFF.

This clonotype appeared a few times. This chain connects TRBV5-1 to TRBJ2-3, with TRBD1 matching over 7 bases. The CDR3 contains 17 residues. V shed 0 bases, J shed 2 bases, and the junction held 9 bases outside the gene matches. The germline CDR1 and CDR2 sequences are SGHRS and YFSETQ. CDR3 bases: TGCGCCAGCAGCTTGGTGGGGAAAGGGGGCCTCACAGATACGCAGTATTTT. It is translated as CASSLVGKGGLTDTQYF. The full variable domain, with the rest looked up from reference TRBV5-1 and TRBJ2-3, is KAGVTQTPRYLIKTRGQQVTLSCSPISGHRSVSWYQQTPGQGLQFLFEYFSETQRNKGNFPGRFSGRQFSNSRSEMNVSTLELGDSALYLCASSLVGKGGLTDTQYFGPGTRLTVL.

V is TRBV12-3 or TRBV12-4 and J is TRBJ2-7, with 9 bases fitting TRBD1. With 6 bases clipped from V and 3 bases from J, the junction kept 9 bases outside the gene matches. The CDR3 has 15 amino acids. The CDR3 region is CASSPGQGVIYEQYF. CDR3 nucleotides: TGTGCCAGCAGCCCGGGACAGGGAGTAATCTACGAGCAGTACTTC.

The chain carries TRBV7-3 and TRBJ2-2; no clear D gene. From germline, CDR1 is SGHTA and CDR2 FQGTGA. V lost 5 bases and J 4 bases, leaving 5 bases between the germline ends. The CDR3 length is 12 residues. DNA for the CDR3: TGTGCCAGCAGCCAGAGCACCGGGGAGCTGTTTTTT. Amino acids: CASSQSTGELFF.

The V gene is TRBV12-3 or TRBV12-4, the J gene TRBJ2-3; 11 bases fit TRBD2. V lost 5 bases to trimming and J lost 5 bases; unmatched junction nucleotides: 9. The CDR3 length is 16 residues. CDR3 residues: CASSPSSGGRQDTQYF. DNA of the CDR3: TGTGCCAGCAGTCCATCTAGCGGGGGGCGGCAAGATACGCAGTATTTT.

The chain uses TRBV10-3 and TRBJ2-1; 9 positions match TRBD2. The J segment lost 2 bases and the V segment lost 2 bases, leaving 4 bases of the junction unmatched. CDR1 ENHRY and CDR2 SYGVKD come from the germline V gene. The CDR3 is 16 amino acids. The chain's CDR3 is CAISEALAGPYNEQFF. Written as DNA, the CDR3 is TGTGCCATCAGTGAGGCCCTAGCGGGGCCCTACAATGAGCAGTTCTTC.

The chain carries TRBV29-1 and TRBJ2-5; D is uncertain. The V end lost 4 bases, the J end lost 5 bases, and 5 bases lay between the germline ends. Germline CDR1 and CDR2: SQVTM and ANQGSEA. This CDR3 comprises 10 residues. CDR3 DNA: TGCAGCGTTGCAACTGAGACCCAGTACTTC. The encoded protein is CSVATETQYF.

This clonotype was seen more than once but under ten times. The V call is TRBV9, the J call TRBJ2-5, with 7 bases fitting TRBD1. The length of the CDR3 is 17 residues. CDR1 and CDR2 (germline): SGDLS, YYNGEE. With V trimmed by 3 bases and J by 5 bases, 16 bases remained unmatched. CDR3 nucleotides: TGTGCCAGCAGCGCCTGGACAGGAACCCAGCCGGGGGAGACCCAGTACTTC. As protein: CASSAWTGTQPGETQYF.

The chain recombines TRBV29-1 with TRBJ2-7; 13 positions match TRBD2. V lost 7 bases to trimming and J lost 4 bases; unmatched junction nucleotides: 10. Germline CDR1 is SQVTM and CDR2 is ANQGSEA. The CDR3 is 15 residues long. The CDR3 sequence: CSARLAGGPFYEQYF. CDR3 DNA: TGCAGCGCTCGACTAGCGGGGGGCCCCTTTTACGAGCAGTACTTC.

This clonotype was detected only a few times. V and J are TRBV5-6 and TRBJ2-3; TRBD2 is a possible D gene (5 bases). Germline V CDR1 and CDR2: SGHDT, YYEEEE. The CDR3 is made up of 16 amino acids. With 3 bases removed from V and 2 bases from J, the gap between germline ends came to 16 bases. CDR3 coding DNA: TGTGCCAGCAGCTCGCTTTCTGGGCGGGTCACAGATACGCAGTATTTT. Its protein is CASSSLSGRVTDTQYF.